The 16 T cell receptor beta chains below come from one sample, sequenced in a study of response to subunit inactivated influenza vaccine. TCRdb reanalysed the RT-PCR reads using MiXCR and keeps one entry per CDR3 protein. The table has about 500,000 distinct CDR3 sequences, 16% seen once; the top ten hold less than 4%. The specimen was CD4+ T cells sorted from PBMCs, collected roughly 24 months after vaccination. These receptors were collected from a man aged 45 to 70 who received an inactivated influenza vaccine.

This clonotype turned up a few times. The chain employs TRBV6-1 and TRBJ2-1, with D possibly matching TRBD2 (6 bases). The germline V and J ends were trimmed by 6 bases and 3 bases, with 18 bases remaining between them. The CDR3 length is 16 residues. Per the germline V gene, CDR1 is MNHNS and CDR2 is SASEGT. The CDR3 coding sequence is TGTGCCAGCAGGGCGGGCGGGATGAGCGACTACAATGAGCAGTTCTTC. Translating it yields CASRAGGMSDYNEQFF.

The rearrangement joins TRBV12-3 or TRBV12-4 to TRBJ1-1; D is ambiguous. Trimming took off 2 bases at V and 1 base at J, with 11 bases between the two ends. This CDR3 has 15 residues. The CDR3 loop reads CASSLFPVENTEAFF. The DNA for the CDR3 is TGTGCCAGCAGTTTATTCCCAGTCGAGAACACTGAAGCTTTCTTT.

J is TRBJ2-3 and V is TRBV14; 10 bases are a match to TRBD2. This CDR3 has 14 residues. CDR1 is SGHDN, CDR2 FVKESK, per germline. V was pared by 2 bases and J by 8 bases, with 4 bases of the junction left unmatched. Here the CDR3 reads CASSQIAGGLTQYF. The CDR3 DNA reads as TGTGCCAGCAGCCAAATAGCGGGAGGCCTTACGCAGTATTTT.

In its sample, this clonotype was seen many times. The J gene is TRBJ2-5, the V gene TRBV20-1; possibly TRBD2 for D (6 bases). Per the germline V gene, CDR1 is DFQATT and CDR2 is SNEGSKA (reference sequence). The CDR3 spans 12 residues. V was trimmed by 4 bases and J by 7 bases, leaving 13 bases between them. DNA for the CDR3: TGCAGTGCTAATAGCGGCGATGGGACCCAGTACTTC. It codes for CSANSGDGTQYF.

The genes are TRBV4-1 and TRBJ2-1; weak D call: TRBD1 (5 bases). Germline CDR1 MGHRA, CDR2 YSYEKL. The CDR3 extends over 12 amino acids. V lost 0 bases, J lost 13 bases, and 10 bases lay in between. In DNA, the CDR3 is TGCGCCAGCAGCCAAGATAAGGGGCGACAGTTCTTC. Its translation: CASSQDKGRQFF.

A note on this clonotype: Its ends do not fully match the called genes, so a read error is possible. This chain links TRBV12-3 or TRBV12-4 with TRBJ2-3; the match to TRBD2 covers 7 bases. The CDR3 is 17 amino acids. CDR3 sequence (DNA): TGTGCCTGCAGTTTAGTGGTCCAGCGGGGAAGCAGGAATACGCAGTATTTT. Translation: CACSLVVQRGSRNTQYF.

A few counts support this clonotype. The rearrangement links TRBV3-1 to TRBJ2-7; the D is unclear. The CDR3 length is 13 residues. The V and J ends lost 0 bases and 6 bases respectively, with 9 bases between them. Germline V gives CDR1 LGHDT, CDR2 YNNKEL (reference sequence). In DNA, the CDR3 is TGTGCCAGCAGCCAAGACCCAGGAGCCGAGCAGTACTTC. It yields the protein CASSQDPGAEQYF.

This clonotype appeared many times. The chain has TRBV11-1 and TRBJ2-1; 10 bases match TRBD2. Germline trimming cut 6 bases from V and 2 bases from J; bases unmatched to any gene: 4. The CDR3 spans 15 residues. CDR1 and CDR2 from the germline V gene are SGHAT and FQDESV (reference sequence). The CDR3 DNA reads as TGTGCCAGCAGTCGGCTAGCGGGAGCCTACAATGAGCAGTTCTTC. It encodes CASSRLAGAYNEQFF.

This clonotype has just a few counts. CDR3 DNA: TGTGCCAGTAGGAAGACTGGAGCCTACAATGAGCAGTTCTTC. The encoded protein is CASRKTGAYNEQFF. The chain couples TRBV19 to TRBJ2-1; D is ambiguous. The CDR3 is 14 amino acids. The V and J ends lost 6 bases and 2 bases respectively, with 11 bases between them. Germline V lookup: CDR1 LNHDA, CDR2 SQIVND (reference sequence).

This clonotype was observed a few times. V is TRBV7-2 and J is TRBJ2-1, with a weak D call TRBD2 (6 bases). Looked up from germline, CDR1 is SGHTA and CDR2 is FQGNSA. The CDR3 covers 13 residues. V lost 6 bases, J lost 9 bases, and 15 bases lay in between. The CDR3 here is CASRPRPGSEQFF. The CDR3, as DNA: TGTGCCAGCAGGCCCCGCCCCGGGAGTGAGCAGTTCTTC.

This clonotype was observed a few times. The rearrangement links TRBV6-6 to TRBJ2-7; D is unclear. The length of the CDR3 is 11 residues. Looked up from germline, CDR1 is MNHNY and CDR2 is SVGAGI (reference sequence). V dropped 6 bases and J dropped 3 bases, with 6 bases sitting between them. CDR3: CASSVNYEQYF. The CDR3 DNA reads TGTGCCAGCAGCGTTAACTACGAGCAGTACTTC.

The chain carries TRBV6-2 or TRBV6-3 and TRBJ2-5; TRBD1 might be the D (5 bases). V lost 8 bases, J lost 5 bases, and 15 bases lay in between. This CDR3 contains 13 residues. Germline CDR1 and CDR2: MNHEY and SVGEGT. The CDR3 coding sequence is TGTGCCAGCCTCCCGCAGGGTAGGGAGACCCAGTACTTC. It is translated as CASLPQGRETQYF.

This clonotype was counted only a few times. CDR3 nucleotide sequence: TGTGCCAGCAGTTTATATGGGGTTGAGGGCAATGAGCAGTTCTTC. Translated: CASSLYGVEGNEQFF. The chain is built from TRBV28 and TRBJ2-1; possibly TRBD2 for D (5 bases). Germline lookup yields CDR1 MDHEN and CDR2 SYDVKM. V lost 1 base and J lost 6, with 13 bases in between. The CDR3 is made up of 15 amino acids.

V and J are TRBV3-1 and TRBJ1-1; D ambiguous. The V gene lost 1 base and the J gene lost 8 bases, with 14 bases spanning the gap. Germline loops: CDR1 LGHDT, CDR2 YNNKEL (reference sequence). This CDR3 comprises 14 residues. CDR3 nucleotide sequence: TGTGCCAGCAGCCAAGCGGAAGGACGAACCGAAGCTTTCTTT. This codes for CASSQAEGRTEAFF.

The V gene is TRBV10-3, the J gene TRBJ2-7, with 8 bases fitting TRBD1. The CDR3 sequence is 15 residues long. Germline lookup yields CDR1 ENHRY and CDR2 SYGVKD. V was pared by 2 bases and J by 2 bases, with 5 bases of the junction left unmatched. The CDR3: CAISEGQGGTYEQYF. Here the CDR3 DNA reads TGTGCCATCAGTGAGGGACAGGGAGGCACCTACGAGCAGTACTTC.

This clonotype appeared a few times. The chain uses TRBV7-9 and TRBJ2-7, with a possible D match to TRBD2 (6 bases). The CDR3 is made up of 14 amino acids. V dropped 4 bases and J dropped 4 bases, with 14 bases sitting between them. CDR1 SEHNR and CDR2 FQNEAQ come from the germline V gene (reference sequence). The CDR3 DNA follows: TGTGCCAGCAGCTCCCGACCGGGGGTATACGAGCAGTACTTC. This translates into CASSSRPGVYEQYF.